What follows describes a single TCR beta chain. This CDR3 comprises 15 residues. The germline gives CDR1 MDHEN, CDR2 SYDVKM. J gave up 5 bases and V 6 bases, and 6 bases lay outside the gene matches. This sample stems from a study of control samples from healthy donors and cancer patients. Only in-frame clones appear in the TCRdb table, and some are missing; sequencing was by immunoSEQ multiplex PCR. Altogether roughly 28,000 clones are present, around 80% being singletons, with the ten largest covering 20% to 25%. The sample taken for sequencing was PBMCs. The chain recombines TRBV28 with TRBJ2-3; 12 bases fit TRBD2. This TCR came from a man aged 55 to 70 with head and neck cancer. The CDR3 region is CASRILAGGEDTQYF. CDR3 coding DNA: TGTGCCAGCAGAATCCTAGCGGGAGGGGAAGATACGCAGTATTTT.